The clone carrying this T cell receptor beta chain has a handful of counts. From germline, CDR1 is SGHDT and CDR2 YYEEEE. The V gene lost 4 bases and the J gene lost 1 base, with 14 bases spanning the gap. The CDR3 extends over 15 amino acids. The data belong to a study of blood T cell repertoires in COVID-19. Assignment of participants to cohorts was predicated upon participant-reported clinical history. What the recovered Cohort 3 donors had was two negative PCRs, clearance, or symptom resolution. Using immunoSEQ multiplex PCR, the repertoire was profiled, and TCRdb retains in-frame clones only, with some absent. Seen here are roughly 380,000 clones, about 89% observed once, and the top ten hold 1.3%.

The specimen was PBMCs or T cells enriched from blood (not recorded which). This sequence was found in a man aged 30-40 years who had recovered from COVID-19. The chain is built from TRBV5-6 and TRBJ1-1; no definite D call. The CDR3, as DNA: TGTGCCAGCAGCACACCGTTCCAGGCGAACACTGAAGCTTTCTTT. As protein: CASSTPFQANTEAFF.